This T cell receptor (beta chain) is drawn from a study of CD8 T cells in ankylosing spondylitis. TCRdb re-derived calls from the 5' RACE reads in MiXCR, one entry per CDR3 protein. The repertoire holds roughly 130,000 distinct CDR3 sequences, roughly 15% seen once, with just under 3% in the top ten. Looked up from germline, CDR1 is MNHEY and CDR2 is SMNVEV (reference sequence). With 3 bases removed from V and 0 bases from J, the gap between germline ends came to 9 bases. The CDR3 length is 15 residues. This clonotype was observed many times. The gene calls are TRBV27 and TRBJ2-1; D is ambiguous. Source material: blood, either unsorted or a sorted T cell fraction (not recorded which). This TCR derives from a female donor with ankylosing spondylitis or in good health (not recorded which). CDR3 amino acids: CASSFQPLSYNEQFF. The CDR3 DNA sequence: TGTGCCAGCAGTTTCCAGCCTCTCTCCTACAATGAGCAGTTCTTC.